This TCR beta chain was captured in a study of blood T cell repertoires in COVID-19. About the study: Researchers got acute and convalescent COVID-19 samples from the United States, Italy and Spain. Sample material is recorded as cDNA or gDNA derived from T cells, B-cell-depleted T cells, or PBMCs.

Per the study methods: Quantification of nucleated cells was approximated via reference gene primer amplification. Profiled with immunoSEQ multiplex PCR; TCRdb holds only in-frame clones, not every one. Clonal size and the V and J genes are those of that table, whereas D and trimming came from the DNA. The sample lists around 330,000 clones, 88% occurring once. Germline V gene lookup returns CDR1 MDHEN and CDR2 SYDVKM. V was pared by 3 bases and J by 3 bases, with 17 bases of the junction left unmatched. The length of the CDR3 is 19 residues. The TCR was taken from a woman in her forties or fifties with active or convalescent COVID-19. The chain links TRBV28 to TRBJ2-4; 7 bases line up with TRBD2. The sequencing input was peripheral blood. In nucleotides, the CDR3 is TGTGCCAGCAGTTTCCCCTCATCTCTGGGAGGGCCGAGCAAAAACATTCAGTACTTC. Its translation is CASSFPSSLGGPSKNIQYF.